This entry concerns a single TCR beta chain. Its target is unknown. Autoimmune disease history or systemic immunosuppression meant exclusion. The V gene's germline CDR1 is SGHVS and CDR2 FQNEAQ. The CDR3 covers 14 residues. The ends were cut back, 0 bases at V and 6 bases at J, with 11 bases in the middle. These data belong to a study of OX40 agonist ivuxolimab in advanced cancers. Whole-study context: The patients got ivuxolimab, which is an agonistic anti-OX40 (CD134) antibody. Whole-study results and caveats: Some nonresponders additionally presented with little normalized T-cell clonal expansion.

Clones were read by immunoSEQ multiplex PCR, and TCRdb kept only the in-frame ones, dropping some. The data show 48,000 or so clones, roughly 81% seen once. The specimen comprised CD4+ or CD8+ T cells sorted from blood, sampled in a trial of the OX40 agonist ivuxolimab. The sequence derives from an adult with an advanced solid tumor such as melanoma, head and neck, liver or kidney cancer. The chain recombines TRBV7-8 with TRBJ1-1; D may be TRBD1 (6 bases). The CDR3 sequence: CASSLASGAAEAFF. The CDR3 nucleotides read TGTGCCAGCAGCTTAGCATCAGGGGCCGCTGAAGCTTTCTTT.